These 3 T cell receptor beta chains were sequenced from one sample in a study of tumor-infiltrating lymphocytes in primary liver carcinoma. They got blood RNA out of unsorted whole blood and also pulled out germline DNA. Total RNA (around 0.45 ug) served as template for TCR beta cDNA synthesis primed by a constant-region primer. ARM-PCR was slightly modified, and three nested multiplex PCR rounds with it gave rise to the TCR beta libraries. Primers for the first two PCR rounds were TRBV1-TRBV30 forward primers and a C-beta reverse primer (about 9 cycles per round). TCRdb re-called the multiplex PCR reads with MiXCR, one entry per CDR3 protein. The sample has a few hundred thousand distinct CDR3 sequences; approximately 54% are singletons. Material: peripheral blood. The receptors come from a woman between 25 and 40 years old with primary liver carcinoma and hepatitis B virus infection.

Regarding this clonotype: An end of the junction differs from the germline gene, which may be a read error. The chain recombines TRBV29-1 with TRBJ1-4; weak D call: TRBD1 (6 bases). Germline lookup yields CDR1 SQVTM and CDR2 ANQGSEA. The CDR3 extends over 12 amino acids. The DNA for the CDR3 is TGCAGCGCTGAACAGGGCTACGAAAAACTGTTTTTT. As protein: CSAEQGYEKLFF.

This clonotype occurred many times. V usage is TRBV6-1 and J usage is TRBJ1-5; D ambiguous. V lost 3 bases, J lost 4 bases, and 19 bases lay in between. There are 17 residues in the CDR3. The germline gives CDR1 MNHNS, CDR2 SASEGT. CDR3 in amino acids: CASSERLGGPGNQPQHF. The DNA for the CDR3 is TGTGCCAGCAGTGAGAGGCTGGGCGGCCCTGGGAATCAGCCCCAGCATTTT.

Ten or more counts support this clonotype. The chain has TRBV12-3 or TRBV12-4 and TRBJ1-5; a possible D gene is TRBD1 (6 bases). V lost 1 base and J lost 4, with 11 bases in between. This CDR3 spans 15 amino acids. The DNA for the CDR3 is TGTGCCAGCAGTTTAGAGGGGGAAAAAAATCAGCCCCAGCATTTT. It yields the protein CASSLEGEKNQPQHF.